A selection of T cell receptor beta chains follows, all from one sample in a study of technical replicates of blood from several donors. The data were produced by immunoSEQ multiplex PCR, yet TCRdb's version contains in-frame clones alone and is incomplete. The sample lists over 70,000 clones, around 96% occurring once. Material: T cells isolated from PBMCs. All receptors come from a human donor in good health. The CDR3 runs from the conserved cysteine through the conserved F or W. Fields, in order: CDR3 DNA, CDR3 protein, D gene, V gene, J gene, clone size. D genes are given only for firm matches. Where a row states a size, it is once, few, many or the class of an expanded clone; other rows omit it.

TGCAGCGGGGTTGAGGGTAACTATGGCTACACCTTC	CSGVEGNYGYTF	.	TRBV29-1	TRBJ1-2	.
TGTGCCTGGAGTAGACCCGGGGGGTATGGCAATGAGCAGTTCTTC	CAWSRPGGYGNEQFF	TRBD2	TRBV30	TRBJ2-1	.
TGTGCCAGCAGCCATCCGGCAGCGGGGAGCACAGATACGCAGTATTTT	CASSHPAAGSTDTQYF	TRBD2	TRBV9	TRBJ2-3	.
TGTGCCAGCAGTTCGCGGGGGCCCTACGAGCAGTACTTC	CASSSRGPYEQYF	.	TRBV6-5	TRBJ2-7	.
TGTGCCAGCAGCGTAGCTCTTGGCTACAAGGTGGGACTAGCGGGAGGTAGGAGCACAGATACGCAGTATTTT	CASSVALGYKVGLAGGRSTDTQYF	TRBD2	TRBV9	TRBJ2-3	once
TGTGCCATCAGTGGAACAGACTCCTACGAGCAGTACTTC	CAISGTDSYEQYF	.	TRBV10-3	TRBJ2-7	once
TGTGCCAGCAGTGAGGTTGGGACTAGCGAGCAGTACTTC	CASSEVGTSEQYF	TRBD2	TRBV2	TRBJ2-7	.
TGCGCCAGCAGCTTGGGGGGGGAACAGCCCCAGCATTTT	CASSLGGEQPQHF	.	TRBV5-1	TRBJ1-5	.
TGTGCCAGCTCACCTGGACTAGCGCGATCTGGGGCCAACGTCCTGACTTTC	CASSPGLARSGANVLTF	TRBD2	TRBV18	TRBJ2-6	.
TGTGCCAGCAGTGTACAGGGGTTCGGCAAAAACATTCAGTACTTC	CASSVQGFGKNIQYF	TRBD1	TRBV6-1	TRBJ2-4	.
TGCGCCAGCGTCGGGACAGGCTATGGCTACACCTTC	CASVGTGYGYTF	TRBD1	TRBV10-2	TRBJ1-2	.
TGCGCCAGCAGCCACGGTCGGAGGAGATCACCGGGATCAGGTCGCTACGAGCAGTACTTC	CASSHGRRRSPGSGRYEQYF	.	TRBV4-1	TRBJ2-7	.
TGCGCCAGCAGCGACTACCGGGACAGGCCAACCTACGAGCAGTACTTC	CASSDYRDRPTYEQYF	TRBD1	TRBV5-1	TRBJ2-7	.
TGTGCCAGCTCACTGGTTGTGTGGACAGCCACCGGGGAGCTGTTTTTT	CASSLVVWTATGELFF	.	TRBV18	TRBJ2-2	once
TGCGCCAGCAGCCAGGGGGCTAGTCAGCCCCAGCATTTT	CASSQGASQPQHF	.	TRBV4-1	TRBJ1-5	.
TGTGCCAGCAGCTTGGGCGACAATCAGCCCCAGCATTTT	CASSLGDNQPQHF	.	TRBV5-6	TRBJ1-5	.
TGTGCCAGCAGTGACAGGGTCTATGGCTACACCTTC	CASSDRVYGYTF	TRBD1	TRBV5-6	TRBJ1-2	.
TGTGCCTGGAGTAAGAGTTCAGGGTTGTATGAAGCTTTCTTT	CAWSKSSGLYEAFF	.	TRBV30	TRBJ1-1	.
TGTGCCAGCAGTTTCCGCGGCCTGAATAGCGGGAGTTCCTACGAGCAGTACTTC	CASSFRGLNSGSSYEQYF	TRBD2	TRBV28	TRBJ2-7	.
TGTGCCAGCAGTCGGGGGGCTAGCGGGAGGCGTAGGAATGAGCAGTTCTTC	CASSRGASGRRRNEQFF	TRBD2	TRBV28	TRBJ2-1	.
TGTGCCAGCAGCGTCCGGGACAGGGCGTTTCTGGGGGAAAAACTGTTTTTT	CASSVRDRAFLGEKLFF	TRBD1	TRBV9	TRBJ1-4	once
TGTGCCAGCAGCTTCCCAGGGGGCGGTATCTACGAGCAGTACTTC	CASSFPGGGIYEQYF	TRBD1	TRBV7-9	TRBJ2-7	once
TGTGCCAGCAGCCACCCTCGGGGTCTCGCTGAAGCTTTCTTT	CASSHPRGLAEAFF	.	TRBV7-9	TRBJ1-1	.
TGCGCCAGCAGTGATAGTAGCGTGGGGGACTACACAGATACGCAGTATTTT	CASSDSSVGDYTDTQYF	TRBD2	TRBV10-1	TRBJ2-3	once
TGTGCCTCTCGACAGGGTGCGAACACTGAAGCTTTCTTT	CASRQGANTEAFF	TRBD1	TRBV30	TRBJ1-1	once
TGCGCCAGCAGTGAGCGGACAGGAGGAACCGGGGAGCTGTTTTTT	CASSERTGGTGELFF	TRBD1	TRBV10-1	TRBJ2-2	.
TGTGCCAGCAGTCGGGACAGAACCCAACCTTATAACTATGGCTACACCTTC	CASSRDRTQPYNYGYTF	TRBD1	TRBV7-6	TRBJ1-2	.